The 16 T cell receptor beta chains given below trace back to one sample, sequenced in a study of early T cells in non-severe SARS-CoV-2 infection. TCRdb processed the 5' RACE reads anew with MiXCR; each CDR3 protein has one entry. The sample comprises approximately 66,000 distinct CDR3 sequences, around 13% of which are singletons, and roughly 4% rests with the top ten. The sequencing sample was made of whole blood. Source of these receptors: an adult who was a healthcare worker with PCR-confirmed SARS-CoV-2 infection or an uninfected control (not recorded which).

The gene calls are TRBV7-8 and TRBJ1-1; D is perhaps TRBD1 (6 bases). This CDR3 spans 13 amino acids. Trimming took off 5 bases at V and 6 bases at J, with 13 bases between the two ends. Per the germline V gene, CDR1 is SGHVS and CDR2 is FQNEAQ. This CDR3 reads CASSPTGRSEAFF. In DNA form, the CDR3 reads TGTGCCAGCAGCCCAACAGGGCGCTCTGAAGCTTTCTTT.

This clonotype occurred many times. The rearrangement joins TRBV7-2 to TRBJ2-1; D may correspond to TRBD1 or TRBD2 (5 bases each). The germline V gene has CDR1 SGHTA and CDR2 FQGNSA. V lost 5 bases, J lost 2 bases, and 13 bases lay in between. CDR3 length: 15 amino acids. In DNA form, the CDR3 reads TGTGCCAGCAGCGTCGGGGCCTCCGCCTACAATGAGCAGTTCTTC. This codes for CASSVGASAYNEQFF.

This clonotype was observed a handful of times. J is TRBJ1-5 and V is TRBV20-1; D possibly corresponds to TRBD1 (5 bases). Between the trimmed V and J ends, which lost 2 bases and 5 bases, there was a span of 7 bases. Germline V gene sequence: CDR1 DFQATT, CDR2 SNEGSKA (reference sequence). CDR3 size: 12 residues. The CDR3 DNA follows: TGCAGTGCTAGAATAGGGGATCAGCCCCAGCATTTT. Residues: CSARIGDQPQHF.

This clonotype was counted at least ten times. The J gene is TRBJ2-7, the V gene TRBV7-9, with 7 bases lining up with TRBD2. V dropped 2 bases and J dropped 3; count of bases not matched to a gene: 7. From germline, CDR1 is SEHNR and CDR2 FQNEAQ (reference sequence). The CDR3 is 15 residues long. CDR3 amino acids: CASSLSSSGSYEQYF. The CDR3 region has the DNA TGTGCCAGCAGCTTAAGTTCTAGCGGAAGCTACGAGCAGTACTTC.

There are many counts of this clonotype. The chain carries TRBV4-3 and TRBJ2-3; 10 bases agree with TRBD2. J gave up 3 bases and V 1 base, and 4 bases lay outside the gene matches. CDR3 length: 16 amino acids. CDR1 LGHNA and CDR2 YSLEER come from the germline V gene. This chain's CDR3 is CASSQVLAGGTDTQYF. CDR3 sequence (DNA): TGCGCCAGCAGCCAAGTCTTAGCGGGGGGTACAGATACGCAGTATTTT.

The V call is TRBV6-5, the J call TRBJ2-7; D is possibly TRBD2 (6 bases). CDR1 and CDR2 (germline): MNHEY, SVGAGI. The CDR3 length is 15 residues. Trimming took off 0 bases at V and 4 bases at J, with 13 bases between the two ends. CDR3 DNA sequence: TGTGCCAGCAGTTACTCTTTCGGGAGCGGGTACGAGCAGTACTTC. This encodes CASSYSFGSGYEQYF.

This clonotype was observed a few times. The chain combines TRBV19 with TRBJ2-1, with TRBD2 as a possible D gene (6 bases). Germline V gives CDR1 LNHDA, CDR2 SQIVND (reference sequence). This CDR3 spans 14 amino acids. V was shortened by 9 bases and J by 5 bases, with 17 bases between the two germline ends. CDR3 loop: CASSKPGTHNEQFF. The CDR3 DNA reads as TGTGCCAGCAGCAAACCCGGGACTCACAATGAGCAGTTCTTC. Full variable domain (outside the CDR3, taken from reference TRBV19 and TRBJ2-1): DGGITQSPKYLFRKEGQNVTLSCEQNLNHDAMYWYRQDPGQGLRLIYYSQIVNDFQKGDIAEGYSVSREKKESFPLTVTSAQKNPTAFYLCASSKPGTHNEQFFGPGTRLTVL.

This clonotype occurred many times. The genes are TRBV7-2 and TRBJ2-7; either TRBD1 or TRBD2 may fit D (5 bases each). CDR1 and CDR2 from the germline V gene are SGHTA and FQGNSA. The V end lost 5 bases, the J end lost 3 bases, and 11 bases lay between the germline ends. The CDR3 loop spans 13 amino acids. CDR3 in amino acids: CASSRDPDYEQYF. The CDR3 DNA sequence: TGTGCCAGCAGCCGGGACCCCGACTACGAGCAGTACTTC.

This clonotype was counted a few times. The CDR3 coding sequence is TGTGCCTGGAGTGTGTATAAAGGGGGGGATCAGCCCCAGCATTTT. Amino acid sequence: CAWSVYKGGDQPQHF. The chain combines TRBV30 with TRBJ1-5, with D possibly matching TRBD1 (6 bases). Germline V gives CDR1 GTSNPN, CDR2 SVGIG (reference sequence). CDR3 length equals 15 residues. Trimming took 0 bases from V and 5 from J, leaving 14 bases between them.

This clonotype was seen only a few times. The chain links TRBV18 to TRBJ1-5; TRBD1 agrees at 7 bases. CDR1 KGHSH and CDR2 LQKENI come from the germline V gene. J was trimmed by 3 bases and V by 3 bases; bases with no gene match: 2. The CDR3 sequence is 14 residues long. CDR3 coding DNA: TGTGCCAGCTCACCGGACAGGCTCAATCAGCCCCAGCATTTT. It codes for CASSPDRLNQPQHF.

This clonotype was detected only a few times. This chain links TRBV20-1 with TRBJ2-7; 11 nucleotides align to TRBD1. Germline V lookup: CDR1 DFQATT, CDR2 SNEGSKA (reference sequence). The length of the CDR3 is 13 residues. V shed 6 bases, J shed 6 bases, and the junction held 7 bases outside the gene matches. The chain's CDR3 is CSAERDRGGEQYF. For the CDR3, the DNA is TGCAGTGCGGAGAGGGACAGGGGGGGCGAGCAGTACTTC.

In this sample, this clonotype turned up many times. The rearrangement joins TRBV12-3 or TRBV12-4 to TRBJ2-1; 13 bases agree with TRBD2. The CDR3 is 22 amino acids. The ends lost 6 bases at V and 4 bases at J; junction bases unmatched: 24. CDR3 sequence reads: CASSYRWSQRLAGGLWYNEQFF. The DNA for the CDR3 is TGTGCCAGCAGCTACCGATGGAGTCAACGACTAGCGGGGGGCCTCTGGTACAATGAGCAGTTCTTC.

This clonotype occurred a few times. The chain is built from TRBV7-9 and TRBJ2-1; TRBD1 agrees at 7 bases. V gave up 11 bases and J gave up 2 bases; unmatched junction bases: 12. CDR3 length: 15 amino acids. Germline V gives CDR1 SEHNR, CDR2 FQNEAQ (reference sequence). CDR3 bases: TGTGCCGGTCTATCTCGGGGACAGACCTACAATGAGCAGTTCTTC. It is translated as CAGLSRGQTYNEQFF.

The chain uses TRBV9 and TRBJ2-6; D possibly corresponds to TRBD1 (6 bases). The CDR3 contains 19 residues. The germline gives CDR1 SGDLS, CDR2 YYNGEE. The V and J ends lost 0 bases and 0 bases respectively, with 16 bases between them. The CDR3 sequence: CASSVGSFRGRSGANVLTF. CDR3 sequence (DNA): TGTGCCAGCAGCGTAGGTAGTTTCAGGGGACGCTCTGGGGCCAACGTCCTGACTTTC.

This clonotype was seen a handful of times. The chain carries TRBV20-1 and TRBJ2-5, with TRBD1 matching over 8 bases. J lost 7 bases, V lost 2 bases, and 0 bases had no gene match. Germline assignment: CDR1 DFQATT and CDR2 SNEGSKA (reference sequence). This CDR3 spans 11 amino acids. CDR3 in DNA: TGCAGTGCTAGAACAGGGGGGACCCAGTACTTC. Its protein product is CSARTGGTQYF.

This clonotype has at least ten counts. The gene calls are TRBV6-6 and TRBJ1-1; D gene ambiguous. Germline CDR1 reads MNHNY; CDR2 reads SVGAGI (reference sequence). Trimming cost V 7 bases and J 1 base, with 10 bases left between them. The CDR3 is made up of 13 amino acids. CDR3 DNA: TGTGCCAGCACCCCGGACGAGAACACTGAAGCTTTCTTT. It specifies CASTPDENTEAFF.